The source of this TCR beta chain is a study of blood T cells in healthy people across ages. Whole-study findings and limits: Per-million-T-cell TCR beta diversity fell roughly linearly with age.

For the second PCR, which ran for roughly 6 to 11 cycles, a sample-barcoded 5' primer and a J-beta primer mix were used. TCRdb processed the 5' RACE reads anew with MiXCR; each CDR3 protein has one entry. Here the sample spans some 1.8 million distinct CDR3 sequences, around 40% being singletons. This clonotype showed up just a few times. Its antigen remains unknown. CDR1 is DFQATT and CDR2 is SNEGSKA in the germline V gene (reference sequence). The V end lost 3 bases, the J end lost 5 bases, and 19 bases lay between the germline ends. The CDR3 totals 15 residues. The TCR sequence derives from a human donor in good health. What was sequenced was blood. The chain couples TRBV20-1 to TRBJ2-5; possibly TRBD2 for D (5 bases). The CDR3, as DNA: TGCAGTGCTAGCCCTTACACTAGTTCTCGGGAGACCCAGTACTTC. Its protein is CSASPYTSSRETQYF.